The clone carrying this T cell receptor (beta chain) came up many times. The antigen remains unidentified. CDR1 and CDR2 (germline): SGHRS, YFSETQ. CDR3 length: 17 residues. V dropped 4 bases and J dropped 0; count of bases not matched to a gene: 10. These data are taken from a study of early T cells in non-severe SARS-CoV-2 infection. Study background: The input, bulk RNA from unsorted whole blood, was sequenced, and chains were unpaired.

Study-level findings and limits: Reliance on VDJdb matching favored anti-spike CD8 responses; private and CD4 specificities were missed.

Individually, cDNA molecules had unique molecular identifiers attached to them. TCRdb re-derived calls from the 5' RACE reads in MiXCR, one entry per CDR3 protein. The data contain 75,000 or so distinct CDR3 sequences, over 9.5% of them singletons. This clonotype originated in an adult who was a healthcare worker with PCR-confirmed SARS-CoV-2 infection or an uninfected control (not recorded which). Material: whole blood. The V gene is TRBV5-1, the J gene TRBJ2-3; 8 bases map to TRBD2. CDR3 in amino acids: CASSRRAAGGSTDTQYF. Here the CDR3 DNA reads TGCGCCAGCAGCCGAAGGGCGGCGGGGGGTAGCACAGATACGCAGTATTTT.